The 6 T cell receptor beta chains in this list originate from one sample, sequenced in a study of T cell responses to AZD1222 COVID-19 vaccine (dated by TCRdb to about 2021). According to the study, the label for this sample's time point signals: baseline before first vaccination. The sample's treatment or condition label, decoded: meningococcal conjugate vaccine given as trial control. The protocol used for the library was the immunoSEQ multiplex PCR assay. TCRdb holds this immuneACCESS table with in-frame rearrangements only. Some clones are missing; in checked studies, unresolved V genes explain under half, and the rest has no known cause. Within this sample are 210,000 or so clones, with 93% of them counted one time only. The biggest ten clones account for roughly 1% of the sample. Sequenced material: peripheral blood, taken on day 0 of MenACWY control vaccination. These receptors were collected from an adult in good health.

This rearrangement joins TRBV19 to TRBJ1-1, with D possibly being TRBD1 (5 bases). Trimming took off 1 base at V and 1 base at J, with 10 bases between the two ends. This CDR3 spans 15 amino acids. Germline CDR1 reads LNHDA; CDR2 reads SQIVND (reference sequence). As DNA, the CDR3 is TGTGCCAGTAGTATAGGGGGCGTAAGGAACACTGAAGCTTTCTTT. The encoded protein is CASSIGGVRNTEAFF.

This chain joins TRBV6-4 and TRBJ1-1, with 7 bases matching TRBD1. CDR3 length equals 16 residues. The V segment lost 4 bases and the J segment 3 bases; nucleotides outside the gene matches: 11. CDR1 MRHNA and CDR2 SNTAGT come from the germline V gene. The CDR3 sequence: CASSAMINDRDTEAFF. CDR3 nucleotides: TGTGCCAGCAGTGCGATGATTAACGACAGGGACACTGAAGCTTTCTTT.

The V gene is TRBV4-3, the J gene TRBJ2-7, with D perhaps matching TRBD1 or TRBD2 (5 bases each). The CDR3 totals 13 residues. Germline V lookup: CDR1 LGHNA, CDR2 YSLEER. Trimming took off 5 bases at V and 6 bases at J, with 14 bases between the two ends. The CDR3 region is CASSDGAYGEQYF. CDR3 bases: TGCGCCAGCAGCGACGGGGCGTACGGCGAGCAGTACTTC.

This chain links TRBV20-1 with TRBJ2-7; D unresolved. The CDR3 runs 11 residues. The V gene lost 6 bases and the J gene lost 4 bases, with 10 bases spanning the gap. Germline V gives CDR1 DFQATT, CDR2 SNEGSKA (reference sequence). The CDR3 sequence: CSAPDGYEQYF. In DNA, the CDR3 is TGCAGTGCACCCGACGGTTACGAGCAGTACTTC.

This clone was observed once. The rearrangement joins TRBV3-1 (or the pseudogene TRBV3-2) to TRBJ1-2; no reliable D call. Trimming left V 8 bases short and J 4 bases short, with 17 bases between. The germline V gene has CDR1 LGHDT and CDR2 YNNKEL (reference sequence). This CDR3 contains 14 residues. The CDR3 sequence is CASSWGSRGYGYTF. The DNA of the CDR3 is TGTGCCAGCTCCTGGGGTAGTCGAGGCTATGGCTACACCTTC.

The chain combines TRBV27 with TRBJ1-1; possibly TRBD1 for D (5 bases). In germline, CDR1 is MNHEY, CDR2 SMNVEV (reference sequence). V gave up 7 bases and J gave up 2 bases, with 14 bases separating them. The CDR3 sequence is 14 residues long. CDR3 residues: CASTVPRANTEAFF. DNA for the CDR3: TGTGCCAGCACCGTGCCCAGGGCCAACACTGAAGCTTTCTTT.